A single T cell receptor (beta chain) is shown here with its context. Its target is unknown. Sequenced by immunoSEQ multiplex PCR; TCRdb stores in-frame clones only, minus some. This table holds approximately 24,000 clones, 70% to 85% found once. These data originate in a study of PD-1 blockade in classical Hodgkin lymphoma. Study-wide findings and caveats: Causes of the repertoire differences remain undefined, possibly disease activity or prior therapy. According to reports, newly diagnosed patients had lower baseline TCR diversity than healthy donors, and relapsed/refractory patients had lower baseline TCR diversity still.

Time point indicated: cycle 4 day 1 (C4D1), after less than 7 weeks of nivolumab. Each and every patient relapsed after autologous stem cell transplantation, and patients got differing brentuximab vedotin exposure. This clonotype was obtained from a human donor with classical Hodgkin lymphoma. Sequencing used peripheral blood mononuclear cells (PBMCs), obtained before the fourth cycle of nivolumab.

This CDR3 is CAWSQRDDTQYF. The DNA of the CDR3 is TGTGCCTGGAGTCAACGGGACGATACGCAGTATTTT. The chain uses TRBV30 and TRBJ2-3; D is possibly TRBD1 or TRBD2 (5 bases each). CDR3 length equals 12 residues. Trimming cost V 2 bases and J 6 bases, with 9 bases left between them. Germline V gene sequence: CDR1 GTSNPN, CDR2 SVGIG (reference sequence).